One and the same sample provided the 10 T cell receptor beta chains below, sequenced in a study of tumor-infiltrating lymphocytes in primary liver carcinoma. Co-extracting RNA and DNA was done with 20-30 mg of unsorted bulk tissue as input. The investigators made TCR beta cDNA from about 500 ng total RNA, using a constant-region primer. A slightly modified ARM-PCR protocol with three nested multiplex PCR rounds produced these TCR beta libraries. Researchers ran the first two PCR rounds for ten to eleven cycles each with TRBV1-TRBV30 forward primers and a C-beta reverse primer. TCRdb itself ran the multiplex PCR reads through MiXCR, one entry per CDR3 protein. This table has some 190,000 distinct CDR3 sequences, 70% to 90% appearing once. Sequencing was done on a sample of tumor tissue from primary liver carcinoma. The receptors come from a man aged 40-55 years with primary liver carcinoma and hepatitis B virus infection.

The table lists this clonotype with a count of one. The genes are TRBV5-5 and TRBJ2-1, with D hard to call. Germline V CDR1 and CDR2: SGHKS, YYEKEE (reference sequence). The CDR3 totals 15 residues. V dropped 9 bases and J dropped 6 bases, with 22 bases sitting between them. The DNA for the CDR3 is TGTGCCATCAACTTGAGTCTAGGTACGGTCAATGAGCAGTTCTTC. This sequence encodes CAINLSLGTVNEQFF.

With respect to this clonotype: A read error may account for a junction end that differs from germline. This chain joins TRBV7-9 and TRBJ2-1; the D gene is possibly TRBD2 (5 bases). Per germline, CDR1 SEHNR and CDR2 FQNEAQ (reference sequence). The CDR3 has 12 amino acids. The CDR3 region is CAGSSRGNEQFF. CDR3 in DNA: TGTGCCGGCAGCTCCCGGGGAAATGAGCAGTTCTTC.

In the case of this clonotype: The junction and the germline gene differ at one end; a read error may be behind it. The CDR3 DNA follows: TGTGCCGGCTGTTTGGACTTAACTAACTATGGCTACATCTTC. Translating it yields CAGCLDLTNYGYIF. V and J are TRBV12-3 or TRBV12-4 and TRBJ1-2, with D hard to call. The CDR3 loop spans 14 amino acids.

The DNA for the CDR3 is TGTGCCAGCAGCTTAGTGGGGGTCGGCAGTTTGAGCATCGAAGCTTTCTTT. Residues: CASSLVGVGSLSIEAFF. This sequence joins TRBV11-2 and TRBJ1-1; D is perhaps TRBD1 (5 bases). The germline V and J ends were trimmed by 1 base and 8 bases, with 23 bases remaining between them. CDR1 and CDR2 from the germline V gene are SGHAT and FQNNGV. The CDR3 covers 17 residues.

A remark on this clonotype: This may arise from a read error, as a much more abundant clone is one base away. The V call is TRBV5-1, the J call TRBJ1-1, with D tentatively TRBD1 (5 bases). From germline, CDR1 is SGHRS and CDR2 YFSETQ. The CDR3 is made up of 13 amino acids. The CDR3 spells CSSSSQGDTEAFF. The CDR3 nucleotides read TGCTCCAGCAGTTCCCAGGGAGACACTGAAGCTTTCTTT.

Worth noting for this clonotype: This is likely a read error, given that the CDR3 carries no conserved phenylalanine or tryptophan at its end. The genes are TRBV7-9 and TRBJ2-1, with a tentative D call TRBD2 (6 bases). The CDR3 consists of 14 residues. V was clipped by 4 bases and J by 6 bases, with 13 bases between them. Germline CDR1 reads SEHNR; CDR2 reads FQNEAQ (reference sequence). The CDR3 coding sequence is TGTGCCAGCAGCTCCGGGATTAGCGGCAATGAGCAGTTCTAC. The encoded protein is CASSSGISGNEQFY.

In this sample, this clonotype turned up a few times. The junction does not match germline at one end; this may be a read error. The chain carries TRBV6-1 and TRBJ2-5, with D maybe TRBD2 (6 bases). Germline V gives CDR1 MNHNS, CDR2 SASEGT. The CDR3 length is 14 residues. CDR3 nucleotide sequence: TGTGCCAGCAGTGGTGGAGGCGGTGGGGGGACCCACTACTTC. Amino acid sequence: CASSGGGGGGTHYF.

This chain connects TRBV6-2 or TRBV6-3 to TRBJ2-7, with D possibly matching TRBD2 (6 bases). The CDR3 is 15 amino acids. From germline, CDR1 is MNHEY and CDR2 SVGEGT. Here the CDR3 reads CACRLPGTASYEQYF. CDR3 nucleotides: TGTGCGTGCAGACTTCCCGGGACTGCTTCGTACGAGCAGTACTTC.

Concerning this clonotype: A read error may account for a junction end that differs from germline. The V and J genes are TRBV4-1 and TRBJ1-1; D may be TRBD1 (5 bases). Germline-derived CDR1 and CDR2 are MGHRA and YSYEKL. CDR3 length equals 13 residues. The CDR3, as DNA: TGCGCCAACAGCTTTGGACAGAACACTGAAGCTTTCTTT. Amino acid sequence: CANSFGQNTEAFF.

In the case of this clonotype: The junction and the germline gene differ at one end; a read error may be behind it. The chain joins TRBV6-5 to TRBJ2-3, with 7 bases lining up with TRBD2. This CDR3 spans 17 amino acids. The germline V gene has CDR1 MNHEY and CDR2 SVGAGI. The DNA of the CDR3 is TGTGCCAGCAATTCACTCCCCCTAAACGGGGGGAGAGATACGCTGTATTTT. Translation: CASNSLPLNGGRDTLYF.